This TCR beta chain came from a study of control samples from healthy donors and cancer patients. The length of the CDR3 is 16 residues. J lost 2 bases, V lost 5 bases, and 9 bases had no gene match. Germline V gene lookup returns CDR1 SGHRS and CDR2 YFSETQ. TCRdb's table, derived via immunoSEQ multiplex PCR, lists solely in-frame clones and lacks some. There are around 55,000 clones in the sample; roughly 90% occur only once, and about 3.8% lies in the top ten. The chain uses TRBV5-1 and TRBJ2-1; 8 positions agree with TRBD2. This receptor was identified in a man aged 50-59 years in good health. The sample comprised blood. The CDR3 DNA follows: TGCGCCAGCAGTCCGATCCTAGCGGGCCCCTACAATGAGCAGTTCTTC. Protein: CASSPILAGPYNEQFF. Full variable domain (missing parts from reference TRBV5-1 and TRBJ2-1): KAGVTQTPRYLIKTRGQQVTLSCSPISGHRSVSWYQQTPGQGLQFLFEYFSETQRNKGNFPGRFSGRQFSNSRSEMNVSTLELGDSALYLCASSPILAGPYNEQFFGPGTRLTVL.